This T cell receptor beta chain was observed in a study of cytomegalovirus exposure and HLA in healthy donors. Primers for the PCR totalled 60 Vbeta and 13 Jbeta. Repertoires were generated with immunoSEQ multiplex PCR, while TCRdb's copy carries only in-frame clones and drops some. In all, the sample yields over 65,000 clones. On this clone itself: Its antigen remains unidentified.

CDR3 length: 14 amino acids. Germline CDR1 reads GTSNPN; CDR2 reads SVGIG (reference sequence). The V end lost 4 bases, the J end lost 6 bases, and 18 bases lay between the germline ends. Study-level results: Reportedly, a later analysis found an Asian-associated ancestry cluster had fewer N-insertions than the roughly 700-donor mean.

The sequenced sample consisted of PBMCs. This chain uses TRBV30 with TRBJ1-1, with D maybe TRBD1 (6 bases). The TCR was taken from a woman aged 25 to 39 in good health and CMV-seronegative. CDR3 in DNA: TGTGCCTGGACAGGGGATAGCGTTGGCGCTGAAGCTTTCTTT. Translation gives CAWTGDSVGAEAFF.